This T cell receptor beta chain was obtained from a study of T cell responses to AZD1222 COVID-19 vaccine. Notes on the study in general: Spike-wide vaccine-associated CD4 TCRs dominated at 160-218 and 743-854. Two AZD1222 administrations were followed by greater Spike-specific TCR breadth and depth. Only after the peak T cell response were repertoires sampled. White British ancestry dominated among donors, who included more females, and clonal diversity was possibly underestimated.

The protocol was immunoSEQ multiplex PCR, while the TCRdb copy is restricted to in-frame clones and leaves out a portion. The sample has roughly 77,000 clones; approximately 91% are singletons. Germline V gene data show CDR1 as PRHDT and CDR2 as FYEKMQ (reference sequence). V was clipped by 5 bases and J by 3 bases, with 17 bases between them. The CDR3 consists of 16 residues. In the case of this clone: The target antigen is unknown.

The sequence was obtained from an adult in good health. Source: peripheral blood, taken on day 0 of AZD1222 vaccination. The gene calls are TRBV13 and TRBJ1-3; D is unclear. The CDR3 loop is CASSPNGARIGNTIYF. In nucleotides, the CDR3 is TGTGCCAGCAGCCCCAATGGCGCGCGAATTGGAAACACCATATATTTT.